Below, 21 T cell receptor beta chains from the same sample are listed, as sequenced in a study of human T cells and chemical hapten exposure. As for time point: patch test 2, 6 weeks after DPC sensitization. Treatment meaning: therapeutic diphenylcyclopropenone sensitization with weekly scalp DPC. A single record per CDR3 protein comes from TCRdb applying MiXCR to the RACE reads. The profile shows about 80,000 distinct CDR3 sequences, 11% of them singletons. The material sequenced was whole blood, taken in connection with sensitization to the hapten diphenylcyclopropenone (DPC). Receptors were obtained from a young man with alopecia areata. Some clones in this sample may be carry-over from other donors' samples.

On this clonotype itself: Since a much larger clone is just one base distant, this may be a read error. CDR3 amino acids: CASSQEGGETQYF. The CDR3 DNA sequence: TGCGCCAGCAGCCAAGAGGGGGGAGAGACCCAGTACTTC. The genes are TRBV4-1 and TRBJ2-5, with a tentative D call TRBD2 (6 bases). Trimming cost V 0 bases and J 4 bases, with 6 bases left between them. The CDR3 runs to 13 residues. Germline V CDR1 and CDR2: MGHRA, YSYEKL.

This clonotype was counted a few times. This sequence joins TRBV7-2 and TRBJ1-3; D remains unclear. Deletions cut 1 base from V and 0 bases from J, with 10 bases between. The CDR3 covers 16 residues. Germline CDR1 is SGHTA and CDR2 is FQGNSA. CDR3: CASSLEARHSGNTIYF. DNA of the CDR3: TGTGCCAGCAGCTTAGAGGCCAGACACTCTGGAAACACCATATATTTT. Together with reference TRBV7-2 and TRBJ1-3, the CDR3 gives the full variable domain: GAGVSQSPSNKVTEKGKDVELRCDPISGHTALYWYRQSLGQGLEFLIYFQGNSAPDKSGLPSDRFSAERTGGSVSTLTIQRTQQEDSAVYLCASSLEARHSGNTIYFGEGSWLTVV.

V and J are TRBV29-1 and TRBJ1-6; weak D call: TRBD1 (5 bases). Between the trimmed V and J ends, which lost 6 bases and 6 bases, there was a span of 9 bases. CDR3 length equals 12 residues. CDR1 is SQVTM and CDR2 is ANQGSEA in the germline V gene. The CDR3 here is CSVRQPNSPLHF. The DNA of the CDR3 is TGCAGCGTGCGACAGCCTAATTCACCCCTCCACTTT.

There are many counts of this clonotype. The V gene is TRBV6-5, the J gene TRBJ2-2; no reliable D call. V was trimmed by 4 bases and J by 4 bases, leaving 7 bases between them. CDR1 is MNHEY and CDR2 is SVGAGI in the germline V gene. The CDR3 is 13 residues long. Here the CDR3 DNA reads TGTGCCAGCAGTTCTGACACCACCGGGGAGCTGTTTTTT. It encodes CASSSDTTGELFF.

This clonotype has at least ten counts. CDR3 sequence: CASSQIVESGYTF. The CDR3 DNA follows: TGTGCCAGCAGCCAAATCGTGGAGAGTGGCTACACCTTC. The V and J genes are TRBV14 and TRBJ1-2; no firm D call. V shed 2 bases and J shed 7 bases, with 11 bases lying between them. The length of the CDR3 is 13 residues. CDR1 and CDR2 from the germline V gene are SGHDN and FVKESK.

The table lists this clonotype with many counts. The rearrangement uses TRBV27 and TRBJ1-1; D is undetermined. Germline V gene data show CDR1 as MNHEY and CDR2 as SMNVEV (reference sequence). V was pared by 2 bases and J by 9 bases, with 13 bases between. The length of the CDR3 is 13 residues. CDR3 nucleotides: TGTGCCAGCAGTTTAAGACGGGGATTGAAAGCTTTCTTT. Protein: CASSLRRGLKAFF.

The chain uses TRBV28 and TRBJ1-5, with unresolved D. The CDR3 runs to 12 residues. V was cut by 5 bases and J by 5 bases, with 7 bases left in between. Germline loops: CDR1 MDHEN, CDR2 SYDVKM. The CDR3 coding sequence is TGTGCCAGCAGTCCCCCGGATCAGCCCCAGCATTTT. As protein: CASSPPDQPQHF.

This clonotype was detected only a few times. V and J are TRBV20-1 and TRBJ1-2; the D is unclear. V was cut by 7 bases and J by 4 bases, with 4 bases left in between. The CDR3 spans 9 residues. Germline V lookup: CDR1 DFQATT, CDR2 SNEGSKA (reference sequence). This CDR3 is CSEGYGYTF. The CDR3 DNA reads TGCAGTGAAGGCTATGGCTACACCTTC.

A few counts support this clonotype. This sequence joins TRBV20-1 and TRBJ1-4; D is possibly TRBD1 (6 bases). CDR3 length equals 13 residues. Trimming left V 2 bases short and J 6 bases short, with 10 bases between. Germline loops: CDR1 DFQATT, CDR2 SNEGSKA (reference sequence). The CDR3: CSARRTVDEKLFF. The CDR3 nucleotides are TGCAGTGCTAGAAGGACAGTGGATGAAAAACTGTTTTTT.

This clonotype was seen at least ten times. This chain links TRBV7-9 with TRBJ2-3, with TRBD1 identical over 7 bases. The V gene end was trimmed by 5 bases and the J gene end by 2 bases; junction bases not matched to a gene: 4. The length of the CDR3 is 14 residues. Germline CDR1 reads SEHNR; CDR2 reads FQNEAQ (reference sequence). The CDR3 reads CASSLGTATDTQYF. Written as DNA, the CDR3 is TGTGCCAGCAGCCTAGGGACAGCCACAGATACGCAGTATTTT.

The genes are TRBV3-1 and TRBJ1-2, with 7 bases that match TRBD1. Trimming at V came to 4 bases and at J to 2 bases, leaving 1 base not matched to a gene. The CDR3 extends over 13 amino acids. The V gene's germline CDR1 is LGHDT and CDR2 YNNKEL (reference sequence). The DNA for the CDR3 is TGTGCCAGCAGCCTGACAGGGAACTATGGCTACACCTTC. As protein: CASSLTGNYGYTF.

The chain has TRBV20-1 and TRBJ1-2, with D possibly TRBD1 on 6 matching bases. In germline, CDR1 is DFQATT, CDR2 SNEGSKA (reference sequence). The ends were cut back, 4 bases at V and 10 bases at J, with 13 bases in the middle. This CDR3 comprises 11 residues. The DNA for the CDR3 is TGCAGTGCTACCCCCCAGGGGTCCTACACCTTC. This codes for CSATPQGSYTF.

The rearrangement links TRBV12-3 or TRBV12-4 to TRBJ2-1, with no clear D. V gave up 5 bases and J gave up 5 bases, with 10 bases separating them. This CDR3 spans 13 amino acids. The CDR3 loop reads CASSTLNNNEQFF. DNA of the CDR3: TGTGCCAGCAGTACCCTCAACAACAATGAGCAGTTCTTC.

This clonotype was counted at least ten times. The CDR3 nucleotides read TGTGCCACCAGCCTAAACCGGGGTTTCTATGGCTACACCTTC. Protein: CATSLNRGFYGYTF. This rearrangement joins TRBV24-1 to TRBJ1-2; D not certain. This CDR3 has 14 residues. Looked up from germline, CDR1 is KGHDR and CDR2 is SFDVKD. V lost 7 bases and J lost 4, with 15 bases in between.

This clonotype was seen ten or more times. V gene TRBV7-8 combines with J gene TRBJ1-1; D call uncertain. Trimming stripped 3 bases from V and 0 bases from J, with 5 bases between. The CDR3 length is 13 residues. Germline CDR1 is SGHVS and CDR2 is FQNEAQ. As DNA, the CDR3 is TGTGCCAGCAGCTTTCGACTGAACACTGAAGCTTTCTTT. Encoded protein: CASSFRLNTEAFF.

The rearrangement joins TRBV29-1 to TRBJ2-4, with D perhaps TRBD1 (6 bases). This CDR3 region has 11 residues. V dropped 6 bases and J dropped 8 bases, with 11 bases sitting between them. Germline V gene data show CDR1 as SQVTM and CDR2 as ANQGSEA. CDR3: CSVQKGDIQYF. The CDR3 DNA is TGCAGCGTACAAAAGGGGGACATTCAGTACTTC. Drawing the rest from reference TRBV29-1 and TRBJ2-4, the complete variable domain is SAVISQKPSRDICQRGTSLTIQCQVDSQVTMMFWYRQQPGQSLTLIATANQGSEATYESGFVIDKFPISRPNLTFSTLTVSNMSPEDSSIYLCSVQKGDIQYFGAGTRLSVL.

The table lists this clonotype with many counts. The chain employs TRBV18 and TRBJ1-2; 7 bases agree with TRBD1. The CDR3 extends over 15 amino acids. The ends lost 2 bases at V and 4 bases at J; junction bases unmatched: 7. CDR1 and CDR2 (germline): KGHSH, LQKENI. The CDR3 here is CASSPSQGSSYGYTF. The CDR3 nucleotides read TGTGCCAGCTCACCATCACAGGGGAGCAGCTATGGCTACACCTTC. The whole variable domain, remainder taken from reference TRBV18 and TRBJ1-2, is NAGVMQNPRHLVRRRGQEARLRCSPMKGHSHVYWYRQLPEEGLKFMVYLQKENIIDESGMPKERFSAEFPKEGPSILRIQQVVRGDSAAYFCASSPSQGSSYGYTFGSGTRLTVV.

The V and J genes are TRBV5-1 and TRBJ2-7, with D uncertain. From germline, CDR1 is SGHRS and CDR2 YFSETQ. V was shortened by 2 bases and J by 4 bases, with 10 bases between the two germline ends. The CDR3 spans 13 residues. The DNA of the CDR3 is TGCGCCAGCAGCTTAACAGTATTTTACGAGCAGTACGTC. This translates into CASSLTVFYEQYV.

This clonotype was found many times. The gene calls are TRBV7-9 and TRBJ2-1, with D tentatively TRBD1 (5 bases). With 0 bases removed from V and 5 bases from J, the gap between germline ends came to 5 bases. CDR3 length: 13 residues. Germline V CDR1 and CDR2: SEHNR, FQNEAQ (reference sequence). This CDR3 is CASSLAGHNEQFF. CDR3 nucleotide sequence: TGTGCCAGCAGCTTAGCGGGGCACAATGAGCAGTTCTTC.

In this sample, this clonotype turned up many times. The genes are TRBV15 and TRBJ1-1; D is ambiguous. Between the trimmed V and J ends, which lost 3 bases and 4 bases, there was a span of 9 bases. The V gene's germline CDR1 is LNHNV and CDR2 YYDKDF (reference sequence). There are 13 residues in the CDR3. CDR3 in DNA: TGTGCCACCAGCAGGAAGGGAGGCACTGAAGCTTTCTTT. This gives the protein CATSRKGGTEAFF.

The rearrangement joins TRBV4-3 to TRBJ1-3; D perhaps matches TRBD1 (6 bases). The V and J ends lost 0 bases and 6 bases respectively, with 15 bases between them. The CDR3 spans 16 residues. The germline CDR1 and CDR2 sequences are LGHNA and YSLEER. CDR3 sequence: CASSQELDSRLNTIYF. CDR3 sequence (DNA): TGCGCCAGCAGCCAAGAATTGGACAGCAGATTAAACACCATATATTTT.